The next 11 T cell receptor beta chains were all read from a single sample in a study of T cells in Graves' hyperthyroidism and ophthalmopathy. RNA transcripts served as the template for amplifying TCR beta CDR3 regions. The HTBI set primed first-round TCR CDR3 RT-PCR. Via MiXCR, TCRdb re-called the multiplex PCR reads, giving one row per CDR3 protein. Of about 840,000 distinct CDR3 sequences in the sample, about 38% were seen once. The sample consisted of blood. These TCRs come from a young man with Graves' hyperthyroidism.

The chain recombines TRBV6-1 with TRBJ1-1; 7 bases are shared with TRBD1. Unmatched junction bases numbered 6, after V lost 6 bases and J lost 5 bases. CDR1 is MNHNS, CDR2 SASEGT, per germline. The CDR3 is 13 amino acids. CDR3 sequence: CASRDTGVTEAFF. The CDR3, as DNA: TGTGCCAGCAGGGACACAGGGGTAACTGAAGCTTTCTTT.

This CDR3 reads CSVGRSNQPQHF. The CDR3 DNA reads TGCAGCGTTGGGCGCAGCAATCAGCCCCAGCATTTT. The gene calls are TRBV29-1 and TRBJ1-5; D call uncertain. The germline V and J ends were trimmed by 4 bases and 1 base, with 5 bases remaining between them. In germline, CDR1 is SQVTM, CDR2 ANQGSEA. CDR3 length: 12 amino acids.

V and J are TRBV5-1 and TRBJ1-1; the D gene is possibly TRBD1 (6 bases). This CDR3 has 15 residues. The V end lost 0 bases, the J end lost 4 bases, and 13 bases lay between the germline ends. CDR1 is SGHRS, CDR2 YFSETQ, per germline. CDR3 sequence: CASSLEGGCGTEAFF. The CDR3 DNA reads as TGCGCCAGCAGCTTGGAAGGGGGGTGTGGCACTGAAGCTTTCTTT.

The rearrangement links TRBV13 to TRBJ1-1, with unresolved D. CDR3 length: 14 residues. Germline loops: CDR1 PRHDT, CDR2 FYEKMQ (reference sequence). Trimming took off 6 bases at V and 1 base at J, with 12 bases between the two ends. The CDR3 protein is CASSSYNKNTEAFF. The DNA of the CDR3 is TGTGCCAGCAGTTCATATAACAAGAACACTGAAGCTTTCTTT. Complete variable domain (other parts from reference TRBV13 and TRBJ1-1): AAGVIQSPRHLIKEKRETATLKCYPIPRHDTVYWYQQGPGQDPQFLISFYEKMQSDKGSIPDRFSAQQFSDYHSELNMSSLELGDSALYFCASSSYNKNTEAFFGQGTRLTVV.

This chain uses TRBV2 with TRBJ1-5; D may be TRBD1 (5 bases). CDR1 and CDR2 from the germline V gene are SNHLY and FYNNEI. The CDR3 contains 12 residues. V was shortened by 7 bases and J by 6 bases, with 10 bases between the two germline ends. The CDR3 DNA sequence: TGTGCCAGCACGAGGGGAAGTCAGCCCCAGCATTTT. It codes for CASTRGSQPQHF.

The chain carries TRBV5-4 and TRBJ2-7; 8 nucleotides align to TRBD2. The CDR3 runs to 14 residues. Germline values: CDR1 SGHNT, CDR2 YYREEE (reference sequence). Unmatched junction bases numbered 8, after V lost 4 bases and J lost 5 bases. The CDR3 coding sequence is TGTGCCAGCAGCCACGGGACTAGTAGCAACGAGCAGTACTTC. Protein: CASSHGTSSNEQYF. The whole variable domain, remainder taken from reference TRBV5-4 and TRBJ2-7, is ETGVTQSPTHLIKTRGQQVTLRCSSQSGHNTVSWYQQALGQGPQFIFQYYREEENGRGNFPPRFSGLQFPNYSSELNVNALELDDSALYLCASSHGTSSNEQYFGPGTRLTVT.

Comments on this clonotype: One junction end disagrees with the germline gene, perhaps due to a read error. The V and J genes are TRBV10-3 and TRBJ1-1; no firm D call. Germline CDR1 and CDR2: ENHRY and SYGVKD. The length of the CDR3 is 14 residues. The CDR3 protein is CASSPIATNTGAFF. The CDR3 bases are TGTGCCAGCAGTCCAATCGCCACGAACACTGGAGCTTTCTTT.

This clonotype was picked up many times. V gene TRBV5-1 combines with J gene TRBJ2-7; 12 bases line up with TRBD2. Germline CDR1 reads SGHRS; CDR2 reads YFSETQ. Germline trimming cut 5 bases from V and 4 bases from J; bases unmatched to any gene: 4. This CDR3 spans 14 amino acids. The CDR3 nucleotides are TGCGCCAGCAGGCGACTAGCGGGGGTATACGAGCAGTACTTC. Residues: CASRRLAGVYEQYF.

The V and J genes are TRBV5-1 and TRBJ2-5, with TRBD2 matching over 10 bases. The CDR3 is 18 amino acids. Germline loops: CDR1 SGHRS, CDR2 YFSETQ. V shed 4 bases and J 1 base; nucleotides not matched to a gene: 13. DNA of the CDR3: TGCGCCAGCAGCCGCCTCCCGGGAAGCGGGGGGGCCCAAGAGACCCAGTACTTC. Amino acid sequence: CASSRLPGSGGAQETQYF.

The chain is built from TRBV15 and TRBJ1-6, with TRBD1 identical over 7 bases. Germline assignment: CDR1 LNHNV and CDR2 YYDKDF (reference sequence). V gave up 1 base and J gave up 4 bases; unmatched junction bases: 1. This CDR3 is 15 amino acids long. CDR3 loop: CATSRAGGYNSPLHF. For the CDR3, the DNA is TGTGCCACCAGCAGAGCAGGGGGTTATAATTCACCCCTCCACTTT. The whole variable domain, remainder taken from reference TRBV15 and TRBJ1-6, is DAMVIQNPRYQVTQFGKPVTLSCSQTLNHNVMYWYQQKSSQAPKLLFHYYDKDFNNEADTPDNFQSRRPNTSFCFLDIRSPGLGDTAMYLCATSRAGGYNSPLHFGNGTRLTVT.

On this clonotype itself: Mismatch with germline at one junction end may stem from a read error. The chain uses TRBV12-3 or TRBV12-4 and TRBJ1-1, with 8 bases aligning to TRBD1. This CDR3 has 14 amino acids. The CDR3 sequence is CASSLDRGQLEAFF. In DNA form, the CDR3 reads TGTGCCAGCAGCTTAGACAGGGGACAACTTGAAGCTTTCTTT.